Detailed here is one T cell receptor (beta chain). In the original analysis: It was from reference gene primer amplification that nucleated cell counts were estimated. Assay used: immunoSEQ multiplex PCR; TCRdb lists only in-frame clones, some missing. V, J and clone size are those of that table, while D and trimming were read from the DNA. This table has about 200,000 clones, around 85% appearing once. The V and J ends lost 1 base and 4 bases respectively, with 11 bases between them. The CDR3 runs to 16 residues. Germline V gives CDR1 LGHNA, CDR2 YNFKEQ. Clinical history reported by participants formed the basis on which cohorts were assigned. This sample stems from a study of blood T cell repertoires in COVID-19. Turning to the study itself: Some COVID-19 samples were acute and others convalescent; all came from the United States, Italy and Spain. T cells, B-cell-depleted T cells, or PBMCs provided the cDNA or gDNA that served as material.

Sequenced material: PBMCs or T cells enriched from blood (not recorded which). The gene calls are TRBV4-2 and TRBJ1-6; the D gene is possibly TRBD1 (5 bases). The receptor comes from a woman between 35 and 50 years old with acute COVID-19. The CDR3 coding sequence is TGTGCCAGCAGCCAAGTCCTAGGGGATTATAATTCACCCCTCCACTTT. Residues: CASSQVLGDYNSPLHF.